This passage covers 2 T cell receptor beta chains from one sample sequenced in a study of early T cells in non-severe SARS-CoV-2 infection. TCRdb called the 5' RACE reads again in MiXCR, with one record for every CDR3 protein. The sample includes roughly 60,000 distinct CDR3 sequences, about an eighth of them seen just once. The sequencing input was whole blood. These receptor sequences come from an adult who was a healthcare worker with PCR-confirmed SARS-CoV-2 infection or an uninfected control (not recorded which).

This clonotype was seen repeatedly, ten times or more. V and J are TRBV7-6 and TRBJ2-1, with 10 bases identical to TRBD2. Losses at the gene ends were 10 bases for V and 10 bases for J; bases not matched to a gene: 7. Germline V gives CDR1 SGHVS, CDR2 FNYEAQ. The CDR3 extends over 12 amino acids. As DNA, the CDR3 is TGTGCCACGACTAGCGGGTCGACAGAGCAGTTCTTC. Translating it yields CATTSGSTEQFF.

This clonotype was observed many times. The gene calls are TRBV6-6 and TRBJ2-7; unclear D gene. The V end lost 5 bases, the J end lost 2 bases, and 13 bases lay between the germline ends. This CDR3 is 14 amino acids long. Germline V lookup: CDR1 MNHNY, CDR2 SVGAGI (reference sequence). The CDR3 sequence is CASSHGSLAYEQYF. As DNA, the CDR3 is TGTGCCAGCAGTCATGGCAGCCTCGCCTACGAGCAGTACTTC.